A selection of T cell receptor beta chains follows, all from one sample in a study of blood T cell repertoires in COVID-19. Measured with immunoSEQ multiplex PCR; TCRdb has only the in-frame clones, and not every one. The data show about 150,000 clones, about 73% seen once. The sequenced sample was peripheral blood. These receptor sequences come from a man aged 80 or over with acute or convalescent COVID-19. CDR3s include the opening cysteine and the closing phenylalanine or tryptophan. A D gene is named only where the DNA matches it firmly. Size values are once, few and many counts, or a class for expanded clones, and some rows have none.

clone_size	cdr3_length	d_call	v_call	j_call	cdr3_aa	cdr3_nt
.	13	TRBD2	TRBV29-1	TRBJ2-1	CSTPTSGNNEQFF	TGCAGTACCCCAACTAGCGGGAACAATGAGCAGTTCTTC
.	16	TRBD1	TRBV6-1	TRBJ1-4	CASSENAGDRGRGLFF	TGTGCCAGCAGTGAAAATGCTGGTGACAGGGGCAGGGGGCTGTTTTTT
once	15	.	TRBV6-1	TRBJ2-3	CASSEGGSRTDTQYF	TGTGCCAGCAGTGAAGGGGGCAGCCGCACAGATACGCAGTATTTT
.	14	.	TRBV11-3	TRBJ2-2	CASSQDSNTGELFF	TGTGCCAGCAGCCAGGACAGCAACACCGGGGAGCTGTTTTTT
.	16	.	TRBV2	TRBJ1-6	CASSEALQRVNSPLHF	TGTGCCAGCAGTGAAGCGCTTCAGCGTGTAAATTCACCCCTCCACTTT
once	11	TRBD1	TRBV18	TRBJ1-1	CASRGPSEAFF	TGTGCCAGCAGGGGGCCATCTGAAGCTTTCTTT
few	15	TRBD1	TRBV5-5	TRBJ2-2	CASSLELTGAGELFF	TGTGCCAGCAGCCTTGAACTGACAGGGGCCGGGGAGCTGTTTTTT
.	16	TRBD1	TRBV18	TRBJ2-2	CASSPNTGGVTGELFF	TGTGCCAGCTCACCCAACACAGGGGGCGTCACCGGGGAGCTGTTTTTT
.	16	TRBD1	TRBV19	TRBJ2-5	CASSNKGQGKAETQYF	TGTGCCAGTAGTAACAAAGGACAGGGGAAGGCGGAGACCCAGTACTTC
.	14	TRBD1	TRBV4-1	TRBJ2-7	CASSVGQAVYEQYF	TGCGCCAGCAGCGTGGGACAGGCCGTCTACGAGCAGTACTTC
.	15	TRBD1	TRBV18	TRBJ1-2	CASSPAGTGSEGYTF	TGTGCCAGCTCACCCGCCGGGACAGGGTCGGAAGGCTACACCTTC
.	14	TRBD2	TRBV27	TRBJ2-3	CASRWTSATDTQYF	TGTGCCAGCAGATGGACTAGCGCGACGGATACGCAGTATTTT
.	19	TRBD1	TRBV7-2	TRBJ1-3	CASSLEVGTGTTWGNTIYF	TGTGCCAGCAGCTTAGAGGTGGGGACAGGCACAACATGGGGAAACACCATATATTTT
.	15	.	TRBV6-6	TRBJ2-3	CASSRQKPSTDTQYF	TGTGCCAGCAGCAGACAGAAACCTAGCACAGATACGCAGTATTTT
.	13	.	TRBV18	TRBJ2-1	CASSPTEQNEQFF	TGTGCCAGCTCACCGACAGAACAAAATGAGCAGTTCTTC
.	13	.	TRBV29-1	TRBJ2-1	CSVSVTSGDEQFF	TGCAGCGTTTCAGTCACCAGTGGTGATGAGCAGTTCTTC
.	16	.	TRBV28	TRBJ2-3	CASSLGIQGRTDTQYF	TGTGCCAGCAGTTTGGGTATCCAGGGGCGCACAGATACGCAGTATTTT